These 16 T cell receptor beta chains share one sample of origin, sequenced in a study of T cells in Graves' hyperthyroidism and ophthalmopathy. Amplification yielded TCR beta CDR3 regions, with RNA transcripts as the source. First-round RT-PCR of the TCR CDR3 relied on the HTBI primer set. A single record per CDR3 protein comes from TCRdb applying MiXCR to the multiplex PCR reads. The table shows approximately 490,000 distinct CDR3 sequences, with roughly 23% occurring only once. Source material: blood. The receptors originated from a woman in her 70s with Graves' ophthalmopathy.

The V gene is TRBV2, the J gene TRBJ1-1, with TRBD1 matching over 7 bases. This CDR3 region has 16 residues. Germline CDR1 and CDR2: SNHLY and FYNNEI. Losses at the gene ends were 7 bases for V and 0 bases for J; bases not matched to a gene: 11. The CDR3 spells CASKEGAQGMNTEAFF. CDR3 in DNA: TGTGCCAGCAAAGAGGGGGCACAGGGGATGAACACTGAAGCTTTCTTT.

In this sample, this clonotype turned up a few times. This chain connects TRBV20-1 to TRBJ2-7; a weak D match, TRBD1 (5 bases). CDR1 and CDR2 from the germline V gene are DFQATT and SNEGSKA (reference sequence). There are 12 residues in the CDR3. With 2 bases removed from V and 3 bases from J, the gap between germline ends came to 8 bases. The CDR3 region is CSARKQGYEQYF. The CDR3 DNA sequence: TGCAGTGCTAGAAAGCAGGGCTACGAGCAGTACTTC.

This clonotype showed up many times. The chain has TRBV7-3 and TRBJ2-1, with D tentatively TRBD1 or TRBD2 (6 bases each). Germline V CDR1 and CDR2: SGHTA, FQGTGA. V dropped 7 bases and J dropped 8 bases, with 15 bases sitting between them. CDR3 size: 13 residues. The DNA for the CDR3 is TGTGCCAGCACCCTTGGAGGGGGGTATGAGCAGTTCTTC. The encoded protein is CASTLGGGYEQFF. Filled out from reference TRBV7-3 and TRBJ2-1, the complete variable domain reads GAGVSQTPSNKVTEKGKYVELRCDPISGHTALYWYRQSLGQGPEFLIYFQGTGAADDSGLPNDRFFAVRPEGSVSTLKIQRTERGDSAVYLCASTLGGGYEQFFGPGTRLTVL.

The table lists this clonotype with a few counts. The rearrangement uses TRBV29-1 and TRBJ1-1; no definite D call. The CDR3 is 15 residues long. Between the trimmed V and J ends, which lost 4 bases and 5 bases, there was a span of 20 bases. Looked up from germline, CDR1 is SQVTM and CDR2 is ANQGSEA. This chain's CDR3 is CSVVHRKGRRTEAFF. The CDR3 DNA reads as TGCAGCGTTGTCCACCGAAAGGGTAGAAGGACTGAAGCTTTCTTT.

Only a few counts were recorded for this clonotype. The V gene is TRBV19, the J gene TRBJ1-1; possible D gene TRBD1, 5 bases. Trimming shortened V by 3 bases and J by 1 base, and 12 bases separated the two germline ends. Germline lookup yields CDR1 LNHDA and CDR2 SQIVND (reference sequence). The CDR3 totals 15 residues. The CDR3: CASSIQGAGNTEAFF. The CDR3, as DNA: TGTGCCAGTAGTATCCAGGGAGCCGGGAACACTGAAGCTTTCTTT. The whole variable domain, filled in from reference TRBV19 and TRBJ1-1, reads DGGITQSPKYLFRKEGQNVTLSCEQNLNHDAMYWYRQDPGQGLRLIYYSQIVNDFQKGDIAEGYSVSREKKESFPLTVTSAQKNPTAFYLCASSIQGAGNTEAFFGQGTRLTVV.

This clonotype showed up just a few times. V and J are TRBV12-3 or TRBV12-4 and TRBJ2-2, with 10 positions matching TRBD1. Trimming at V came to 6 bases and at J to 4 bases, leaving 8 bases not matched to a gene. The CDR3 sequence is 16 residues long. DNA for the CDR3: TGTGCCAGCAGAATCCTGGACAGGGGGTTCACCGGGGAGCTGTTTTTT. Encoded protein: CASRILDRGFTGELFF.

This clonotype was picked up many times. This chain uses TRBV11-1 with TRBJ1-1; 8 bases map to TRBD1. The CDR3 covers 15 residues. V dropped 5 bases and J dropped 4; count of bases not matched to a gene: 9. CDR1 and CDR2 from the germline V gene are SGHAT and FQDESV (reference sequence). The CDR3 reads CASSVNRGWGTEAFF. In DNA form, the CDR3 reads TGTGCCAGCAGCGTGAACAGGGGGTGGGGCACTGAAGCTTTCTTT.

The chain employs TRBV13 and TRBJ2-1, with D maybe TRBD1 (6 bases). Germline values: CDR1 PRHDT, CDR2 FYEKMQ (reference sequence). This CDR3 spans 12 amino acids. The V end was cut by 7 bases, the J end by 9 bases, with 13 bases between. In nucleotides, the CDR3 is TGTGCCAGCACCCAGGGGAGAGGTGAGCAGTTCTTC. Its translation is CASTQGRGEQFF.

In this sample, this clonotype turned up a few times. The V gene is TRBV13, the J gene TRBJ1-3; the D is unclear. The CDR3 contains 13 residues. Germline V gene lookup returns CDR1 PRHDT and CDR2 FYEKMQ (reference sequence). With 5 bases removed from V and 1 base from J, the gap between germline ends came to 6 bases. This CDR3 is CASSTPSGNTIYF. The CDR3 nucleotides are TGTGCCAGCAGCACGCCATCTGGAAACACCATATATTTT.

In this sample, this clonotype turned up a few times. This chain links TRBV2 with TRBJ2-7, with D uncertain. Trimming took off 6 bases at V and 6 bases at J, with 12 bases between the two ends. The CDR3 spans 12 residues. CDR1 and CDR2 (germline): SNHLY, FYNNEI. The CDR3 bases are TGTGCCAGCAGAGCCCTTGTATCCGAGCAGTACTTC. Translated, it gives CASRALVSEQYF.

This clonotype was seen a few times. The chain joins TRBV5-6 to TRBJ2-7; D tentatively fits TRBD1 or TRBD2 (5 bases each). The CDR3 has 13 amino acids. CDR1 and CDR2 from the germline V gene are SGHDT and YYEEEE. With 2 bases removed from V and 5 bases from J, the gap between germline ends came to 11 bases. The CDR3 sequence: CASSLVEDNEQYF. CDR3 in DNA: TGTGCCAGCAGCTTAGTGGAGGACAACGAGCAGTACTTC.

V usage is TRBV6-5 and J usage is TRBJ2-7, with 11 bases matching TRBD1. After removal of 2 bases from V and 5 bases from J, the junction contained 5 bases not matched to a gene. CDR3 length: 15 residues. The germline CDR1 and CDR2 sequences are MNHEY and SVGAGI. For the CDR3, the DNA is TGTGCCAGCAGTTACACATGGACAGGGGGCAACGAGCAGTACTTC. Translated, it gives CASSYTWTGGNEQYF.

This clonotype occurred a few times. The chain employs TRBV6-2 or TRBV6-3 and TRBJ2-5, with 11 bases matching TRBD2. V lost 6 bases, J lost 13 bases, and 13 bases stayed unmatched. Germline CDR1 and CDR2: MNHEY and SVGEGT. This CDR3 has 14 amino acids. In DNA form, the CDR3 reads TGTGCCAGCAGAACCCCTATCCTAGCGGGAGGATCGTACTTC. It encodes CASRTPILAGGSYF.

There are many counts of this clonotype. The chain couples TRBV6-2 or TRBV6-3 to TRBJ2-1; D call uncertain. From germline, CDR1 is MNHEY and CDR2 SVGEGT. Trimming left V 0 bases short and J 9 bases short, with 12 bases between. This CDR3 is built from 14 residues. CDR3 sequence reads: CASSYSSNVIEQFF. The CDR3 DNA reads TGTGCCAGCAGTTACTCGAGTAATGTAATTGAGCAGTTCTTC.

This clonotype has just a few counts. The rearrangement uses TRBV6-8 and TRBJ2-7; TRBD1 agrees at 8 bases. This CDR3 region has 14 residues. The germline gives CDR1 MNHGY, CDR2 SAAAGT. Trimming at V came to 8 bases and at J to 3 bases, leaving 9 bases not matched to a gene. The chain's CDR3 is CASPKDREDYEQYF. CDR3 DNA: TGTGCCAGCCCCAAGGACAGGGAAGACTACGAGCAGTACTTC.

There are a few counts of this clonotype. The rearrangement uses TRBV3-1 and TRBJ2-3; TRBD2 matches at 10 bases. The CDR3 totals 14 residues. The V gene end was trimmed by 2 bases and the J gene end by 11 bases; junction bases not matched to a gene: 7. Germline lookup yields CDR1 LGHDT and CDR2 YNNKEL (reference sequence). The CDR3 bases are TGTGCCAGCAGCCAAACGCCTACTAGCGGGAAGCAGTATTTT. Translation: CASSQTPTSGKQYF.